This T cell receptor beta chain was obtained from a study of T cells in Graves' hyperthyroidism and ophthalmopathy. The V gene's germline CDR1 is MNHEY and CDR2 SVGAGI. Trimming at V came to 0 bases and at J to 7 bases, leaving 6 bases not matched to a gene. This CDR3 comprises 17 residues. Any patient presenting with uncontrolled infection, other autoimmune disease, pregnancy or lactation was left out. Used for diagnoses were clinical symptoms, serum thyroxine and TRAb, thyroid ultrasound and orbital computed tomography. Fresh peripheral blood, roughly 9.8 ml of it, supplied the PBMCs. This clonotype was counted only a few times. Its cognate antigen is unknown. Amplification of TCR beta CDR3 regions used RNA as the template. With the HTBI primer set, the TCR CDR3 went through a first round of RT-PCR. TCRdb reprocessed the multiplex PCR reads with MiXCR, giving one entry per CDR3 protein. The sample has 300,000 to 400,000 distinct CDR3 sequences, roughly 18% seen once.

Regarding the study as a whole: Appearing also in blood were most of the thyroid clonotypes expanded above 0.001.

The source of this sequence is a woman between 50 and 59 years old with Graves' hyperthyroidism. This chain links TRBV6-5 with TRBJ2-2, with TRBD1 matching 12 bases. Sequencing used blood. This CDR3 is CASSYSGTGGAIGELFF. The CDR3 DNA is TGTGCCAGCAGTTACTCGGGGACAGGGGGCGCGATCGGGGAGCTGTTTTTT.